A selection of T cell receptor beta chains follows, all from one sample in a study of T cells after yellow fever vaccination. TCRdb used MiXCR to reprocess the 5' RACE reads, holding one entry per CDR3 protein. The table records approximately 260,000 distinct CDR3 sequences, around 4.9% of them present only once. The sample was CD4+ T cells sorted from PBMCs, taken on the day of the yellow fever booster vaccination. The receptors were gathered from a man aged 18 to 30 who received the YFV17D yellow fever vaccine. CDR3s include the opening cysteine and the closing phenylalanine or tryptophan. The order of the fields is clone size, D gene, V gene, J gene, CDR3 DNA, CDR3 protein. The D gene is left open where the match is weak. Clone size, where shown, is once, few, many, or a class for clones that have expanded.

>many|TRBD1|TRBV19|TRBJ1-2
TGTGCCAGTAGTGCTCCCCGGACAGGCGACTATGGCTACACCTTC
CASSAPRTGDYGYTF
>.|TRBD1|TRBV6-2/TRBV6-3|TRBJ2-4
TGTGCCAGCAGCCGGACAGGTTCGGTCATTCAGTACTTC
CASSRTGSVIQYF
>few|TRBD2|TRBV20-1|TRBJ2-5
TGCAGTGTCCCACAGCGGGGGTTAGAGACCCAGTACTTC
CSVPQRGLETQYF
>few|.|TRBV10-3|TRBJ2-7
TGTGCCACCAGAGGCGCTAGCTCCTACGAGCAGTACTTC
CATRGASSYEQYF
>.|.|TRBV20-1|TRBJ2-5
TGCAGTGCCGTCTATACTCTTAGGGAGACCCAGTACTTC
CSAVYTLRETQYF
>.|.|TRBV18|TRBJ1-6
TGTGCCAGCTCACCACCGGCGGGAGCGTCACCCCTCCACTTT
CASSPPAGASPLHF
>few|.|TRBV18|TRBJ2-2
TGTGCCAGCTCACCACGAGTCGCGGAAAGGTCCACCGGGGAGCTGTTTTTT
CASSPRVAERSTGELFF
>many|TRBD2|TRBV9|TRBJ2-1
TGTGCCAGCAGCGTAGAAGGACTAGCCTACAATGAGCAGTTCTTC
CASSVEGLAYNEQFF
>.|.|TRBV7-9|TRBJ2-2
TGTGCCAGCAGCTTAAGAAGGCCCGCACCCGGGGAGCTGTTTTTT
CASSLRRPAPGELFF
>few|TRBD1|TRBV9|TRBJ2-1
TGTGCCAGCAGCCCGCCGCCGGGACAGGGGAGGAATGAGCAGTTCTTC
CASSPPPGQGRNEQFF
>few|.|TRBV6-5|TRBJ2-7
TGTGCCAGCAGTCACTACGGGAGAGACGGCTCCTACGAGCAGTACTTC
CASSHYGRDGSYEQYF
>few|.|TRBV10-3|TRBJ1-1
TGTGCCATCAGTGAGCCAGGACTGAACACTGAAGCTTTCTTT
CAISEPGLNTEAFF
>few|.|TRBV7-9|TRBJ2-7
TGTGCCAGCAGCTTTGAGGACGAGCAGTACTTC
CASSFEDEQYF
>many|TRBD1|TRBV28|TRBJ2-4
TGTGCCAGCAGTCCCCGGGACAGGAACATTCAGTACTTC
CASSPRDRNIQYF
>few|.|TRBV5-1|TRBJ2-1
TGCGCCAGCAGCTCGGGACTGTACAATGAGCAGTTCTTC
CASSSGLYNEQFF
>.|.|TRBV25-1|TRBJ2-5
TGTGCCAGCAGTGAATCGAACGCCGAGACCCAGTACTTC
CASSESNAETQYF
>many|TRBD1|TRBV20-1|TRBJ2-5
TGCAGTGCTAGAGATCCGCAGGGGGCAGGGGAGACCCAGTACTTC
CSARDPQGAGETQYF
>.|TRBD1|TRBV3-1|TRBJ2-6
TGTGCCAGCAGCCCTACAGGGGCTGGGGCCAACGTCCTGACTTTC
CASSPTGAGANVLTF
>few|TRBD2|TRBV7-9|TRBJ2-3
TGTGCCAGCAGCTTAGCGCTCTTAGCGGGGACGGATACGCAGTATTTT
CASSLALLAGTDTQYF
>few|TRBD2|TRBV4-3|TRBJ2-3
TGCGCCAGCAGCCAAGACCCCCCGGGGCTAGCGGATACAGATACGCAGTATTTT
CASSQDPPGLADTDTQYF
>few|TRBD1|TRBV7-2|TRBJ1-1
TGTGCCAGCAGCCCGACAGGGCTGAACACTGAAGCTTTCTTT
CASSPTGLNTEAFF
>.|.|TRBV3-1|TRBJ1-2
TGTGCCAGCAGCCTACGGGTTAACGTCTATGGCTACACCTTC
CASSLRVNVYGYTF
>many|TRBD2|TRBV5-1|TRBJ2-1
TGCGCCAGCAGCTTCTTAGCGGGAGACAATGAGCAGTTCTTC
CASSFLAGDNEQFF
>few|TRBD1|TRBV4-1|TRBJ2-7
TGCGCCAGCAGCCAAGAGATTCTAGGACAGGGGGTATCCTACGAGCAGTACTTC
CASSQEILGQGVSYEQYF
>.|.|TRBV7-9|TRBJ1-3
TGTGCCAGCGAAGCAGGCTCTGGAAACACCATATATTTT
CASEAGSGNTIYF
>.|.|TRBV20-1|TRBJ2-5
TGCAGTGCTAGACAGGAGGCCGCGGGGGCAGAGACCCAGTACTTC
CSARQEAAGAETQYF
>few|.|TRBV20-1|TRBJ1-4
TGCAGTGCCCTACGACAGAGGAGTGGAGGGGAAAAACTGTTTTTT
CSALRQRSGGEKLFF
>few|.|TRBV20-1|TRBJ1-5
TGCAGTGCCTTGGGACGGGCAAATCAGCCCCAGCATTTT
CSALGRANQPQHF
>.|.|TRBV7-2|TRBJ2-2
TGTGCCAGCAGCCCCCGGGGGACGAACACCGGGGAGCTGTTTTTT
CASSPRGTNTGELFF
>many|TRBD1|TRBV7-3|TRBJ1-2
TGTGCCAGCAGCGCCGACAGGGAGGGAAATGGCTACACCTTC
CASSADREGNGYTF
>many|.|TRBV18|TRBJ2-7
TGTGCCAGCTCACAAGGCCGGGACACCTACGAGCAGTACTTC
CASSQGRDTYEQYF
>few|.|TRBV11-1|TRBJ1-2
TGTGCCAGCAGCTTACAGAACAGCAGGGGCTACACCTTC
CASSLQNSRGYTF
>many|.|TRBV7-2|TRBJ1-1
TGTGCCAGCAGCACCCAGGCGAACACTGAAGCTTTCTTT
CASSTQANTEAFF
>few|.|TRBV10-3|TRBJ1-6
TGTGCCACTCGCGAAAGGGTCCTTCGCCATAATTCACCCCTCCACTTT
CATRERVLRHNSPLHF
>few|TRBD2|TRBV29-1|TRBJ2-7
TGCAGCGTTCCTGGGACTAGCGGGAGGATCGGAGAGCAGTACTTC
CSVPGTSGRIGEQYF
>.|.|TRBV24-1|TRBJ1-5
TGTGCCACCGCTCGCGGCCAGCCCCAGCATTTT
CATARGQPQHF
>.|TRBD1|TRBV5-1|TRBJ1-2
TGCGCCAGCAGCGGCGGGACAGGGACCATCTATGGCTACACCTTC
CASSGGTGTIYGYTF
>.|.|TRBV29-1|TRBJ1-1
TGCAGAATAGAGGGGATGGGCACTGAAGCTTTCTTT
CRIEGMGTEAFF
>.|.|TRBV4-3|TRBJ1-2
TGCGCCAGCAGCCAAGATTCAGGGGCCTATGGCTACACCTTC
CASSQDSGAYGYTF
>many|TRBD1|TRBV20-1|TRBJ1-2
TGCAGTGCTGAGGGGGCCCGGGCTAACTATGGCTACACCTTC
CSAEGARANYGYTF
>.|TRBD1|TRBV12-3/TRBV12-4|TRBJ2-2
TGTGCCAGCAGTTCCGGACAGGGCGCGGGGGAGCTGTTTTTT
CASSSGQGAGELFF
>.|.|TRBV4-3|TRBJ1-6
TGCGCCAGCAGCCAGAATCCTAGCGGGGCTAATTCACCCCTCCACTTT
CASSQNPSGANSPLHF
>many|TRBD2|TRBV4-3|TRBJ2-5
TGCGCCAGCAGCCTTGCCGGGACTAGCGATGAGACCCAGTACTTC
CASSLAGTSDETQYF
>.|.|TRBV7-9|TRBJ1-3
TGTGCCAGCAGCTCAAGGGGTATCTCTGGAAACACCATATATTTT
CASSSRGISGNTIYF
>many|TRBD1|TRBV5-1|TRBJ1-1
TGCGCCAGCAGAGCTGACAGGGGGCTAACTGAAGCTTTCTTT
CASRADRGLTEAFF
>few|TRBD1|TRBV20-1|TRBJ1-2
TGCAGTGCTATCTGGACAGGGGGTGACCCTAGGGGCTACACCTTC
CSAIWTGGDPRGYTF
>many|.|TRBV10-3|TRBJ1-3
TGTGCCATCAACCCATCGAGGGGATCTGGAAACACCATATATTTT
CAINPSRGSGNTIYF
>.|TRBD1|TRBV6-1|TRBJ1-1
TGTGCCAGCAGTTGGGGACAGGCCCTTGAAGCTTTCTTT
CASSWGQALEAFF
>few|.|TRBV11-2|TRBJ1-2
TGTGCCAGCAGCCGGGGGGCGAGGGGCACGGTCTATGGCTACACCTTC
CASSRGARGTVYGYTF
>.|TRBD2|TRBV5-6|TRBJ2-1
TGTGCCAGCAGCTCGACTAGCGGGGAGTTTACATACAATGAGCAGTTCTTC
CASSSTSGEFTYNEQFF
>few|TRBD1|TRBV4-2|TRBJ1-5
TGTGCCAGCAGCCAAGGGGGACAGGTAAACGGTCAGCCCCAGCATTTT
CASSQGGQVNGQPQHF
>many|TRBD1|TRBV10-3|TRBJ2-2
TGTGCCATCAGGGGACATACGGGACAGGGAGTCACCGGGGAGCTGTTTTTT
CAIRGHTGQGVTGELFF